Presented here are 3 T cell receptor beta chains from one specimen sequenced in a study of blood T cells in healthy people across ages. Sample-barcoded 5' priming and a J-beta primer mix drove a second PCR of 7 to 11 cycles. TCRdb itself ran the 5' RACE reads through MiXCR, one entry per CDR3 protein. The sample holds approximately 360,000 distinct CDR3 sequences, about 52% seen once. What was sequenced was blood. All receptors come from a man between 60 and 75 years old in good health.

This rearrangement joins TRBV5-1 to TRBJ1-4; D not resolved. Germline V CDR1 and CDR2: SGHRS, YFSETQ. Between the trimmed V and J ends, which lost 1 base and 2 bases, there was a span of 6 bases. CDR3 length: 14 amino acids. The DNA of the CDR3 is TGCGCCAGCAGCTTGTCGGGGACTAATGAAAAACTGTTTTTT. Its protein product is CASSLSGTNEKLFF.

V is TRBV4-3 and J is TRBJ1-2; 7 positions match TRBD1. From germline, CDR1 is LGHNA and CDR2 YSLEER. The CDR3 is 16 amino acids. V shed 0 bases, J shed 5 bases, and the junction held 9 bases outside the gene matches. CDR3 sequence reads: CASSQELGQPVYGYTF. In DNA, the CDR3 is TGCGCCAGCAGCCAAGAATTGGGACAGCCCGTTTATGGCTACACCTTC.

This rearrangement joins TRBV3-1 to TRBJ2-3; D is perhaps TRBD2 (7 bases). V lost 1 base to trimming and J lost 4 bases, with 12 bases between them. The CDR3 is 15 amino acids. Germline V gene lookup returns CDR1 LGHDT and CDR2 YNNKEL (reference sequence). CDR3 sequence reads: CASSQGGGRPDTQYF. In DNA form, the CDR3 reads TGTGCCAGCAGCCAAGGGGGGGGCCGGCCAGATACGCAGTATTTT.